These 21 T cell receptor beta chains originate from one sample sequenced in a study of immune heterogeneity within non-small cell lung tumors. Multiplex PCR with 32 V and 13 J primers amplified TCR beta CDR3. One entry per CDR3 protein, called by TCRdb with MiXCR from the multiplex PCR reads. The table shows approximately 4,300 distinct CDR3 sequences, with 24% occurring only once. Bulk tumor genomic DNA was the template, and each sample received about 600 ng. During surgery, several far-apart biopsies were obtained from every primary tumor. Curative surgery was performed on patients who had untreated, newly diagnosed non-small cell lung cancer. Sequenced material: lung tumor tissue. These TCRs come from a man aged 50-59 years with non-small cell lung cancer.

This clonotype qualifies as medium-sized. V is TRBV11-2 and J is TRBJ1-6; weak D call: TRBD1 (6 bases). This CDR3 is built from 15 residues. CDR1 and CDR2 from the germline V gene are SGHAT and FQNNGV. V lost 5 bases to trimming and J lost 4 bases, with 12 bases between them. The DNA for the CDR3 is TGTGCCAGCAGCGTGAGACAGGAATATAATTCACCCCTCCACTTT. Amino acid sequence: CASSVRQEYNSPLHF.

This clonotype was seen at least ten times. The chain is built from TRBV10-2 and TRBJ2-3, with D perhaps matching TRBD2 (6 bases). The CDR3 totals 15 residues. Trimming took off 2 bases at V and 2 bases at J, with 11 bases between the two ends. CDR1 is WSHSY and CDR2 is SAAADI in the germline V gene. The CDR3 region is CASSERAGTTDTQYF. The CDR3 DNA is TGCGCCAGCAGTGAGCGGGCGGGGACCACAGATACGCAGTATTTT.

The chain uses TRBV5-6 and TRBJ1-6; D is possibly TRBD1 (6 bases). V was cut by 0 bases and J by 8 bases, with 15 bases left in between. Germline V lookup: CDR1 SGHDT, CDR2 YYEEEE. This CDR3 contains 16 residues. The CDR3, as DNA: TGTGCCAGCAGCTTGGGGGGGACACGGGGTTATTCACCCCTCCACTTT. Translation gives CASSLGGTRGYSPLHF.

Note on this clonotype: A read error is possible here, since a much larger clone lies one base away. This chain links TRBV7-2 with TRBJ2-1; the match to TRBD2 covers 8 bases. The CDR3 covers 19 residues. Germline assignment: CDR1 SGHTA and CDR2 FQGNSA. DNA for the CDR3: TGTGCCAGCAGCTTATATCCAGCGGGGGCCCAGAGCTCCTACAATAAGCAGTTCTTC. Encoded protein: CASSLYPAGAQSSYNKQFF.

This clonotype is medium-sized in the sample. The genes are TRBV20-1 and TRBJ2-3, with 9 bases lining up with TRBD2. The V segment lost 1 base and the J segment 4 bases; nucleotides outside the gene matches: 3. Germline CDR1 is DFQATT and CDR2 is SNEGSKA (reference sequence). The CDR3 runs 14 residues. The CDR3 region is CSARVRGGADTQYF. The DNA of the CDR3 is TGCAGTGCTAGAGTGCGGGGGGGGGCAGATACGCAGTATTTT.

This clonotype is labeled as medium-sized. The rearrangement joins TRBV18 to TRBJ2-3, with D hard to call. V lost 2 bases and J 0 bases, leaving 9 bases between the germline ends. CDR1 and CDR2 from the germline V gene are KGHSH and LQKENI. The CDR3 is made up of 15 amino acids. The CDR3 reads CASSPGRTSTDTQYF. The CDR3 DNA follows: TGTGCCAGCTCACCAGGGCGAACTAGCACAGATACGCAGTATTTT.

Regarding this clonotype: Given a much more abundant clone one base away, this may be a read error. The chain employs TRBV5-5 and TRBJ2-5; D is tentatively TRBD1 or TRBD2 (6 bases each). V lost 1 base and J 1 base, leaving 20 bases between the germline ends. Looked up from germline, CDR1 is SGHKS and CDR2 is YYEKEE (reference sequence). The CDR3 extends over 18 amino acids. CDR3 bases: TGTGCCAGCAGCTTGAGGGGGGTAGCGAGGGGACTCCAAGAGACCCAGTACTTC. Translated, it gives CASSLRGVARGLQETQYF.

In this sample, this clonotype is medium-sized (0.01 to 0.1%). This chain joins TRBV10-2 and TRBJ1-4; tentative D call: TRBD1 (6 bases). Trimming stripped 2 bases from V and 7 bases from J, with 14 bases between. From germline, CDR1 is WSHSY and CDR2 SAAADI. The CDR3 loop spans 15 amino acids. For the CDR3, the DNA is TGCGCCAGCAGTGAGCAGGAGGGGGTGGGTGAAAAACTGTTTTTT. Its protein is CASSEQEGVGEKLFF.

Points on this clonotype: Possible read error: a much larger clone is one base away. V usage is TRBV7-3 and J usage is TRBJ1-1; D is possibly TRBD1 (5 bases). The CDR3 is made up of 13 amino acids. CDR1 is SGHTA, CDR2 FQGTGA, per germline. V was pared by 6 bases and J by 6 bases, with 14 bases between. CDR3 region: CASSLGGGAEAFF. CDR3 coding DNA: TGTGCCAGCAGTTTGGGGGGAGGAGCTGAAGCTTTCTTT.

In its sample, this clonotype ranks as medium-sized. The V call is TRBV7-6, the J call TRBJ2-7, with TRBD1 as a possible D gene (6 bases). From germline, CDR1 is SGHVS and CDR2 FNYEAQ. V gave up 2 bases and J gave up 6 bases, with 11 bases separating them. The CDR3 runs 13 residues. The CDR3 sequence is CASSLYRDGEQYF. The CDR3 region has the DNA TGTGCCAGCAGCTTATACAGGGACGGCGAGCAGTACTTC.

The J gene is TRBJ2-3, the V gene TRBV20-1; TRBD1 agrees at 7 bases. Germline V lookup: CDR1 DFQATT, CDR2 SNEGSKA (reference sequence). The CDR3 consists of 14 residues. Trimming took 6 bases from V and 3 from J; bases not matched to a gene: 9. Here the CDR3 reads CSAGITGVTDTQYF. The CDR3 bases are TGCAGTGCAGGGATTACAGGGGTGACAGATACGCAGTATTTT.

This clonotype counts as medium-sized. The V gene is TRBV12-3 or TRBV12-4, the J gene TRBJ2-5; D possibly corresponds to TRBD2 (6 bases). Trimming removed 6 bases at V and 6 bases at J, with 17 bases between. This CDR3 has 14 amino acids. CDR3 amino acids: CASRKIGGEQTQYF. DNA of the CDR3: TGTGCCAGCAGGAAAATAGGAGGGGAACAGACCCAGTACTTC.

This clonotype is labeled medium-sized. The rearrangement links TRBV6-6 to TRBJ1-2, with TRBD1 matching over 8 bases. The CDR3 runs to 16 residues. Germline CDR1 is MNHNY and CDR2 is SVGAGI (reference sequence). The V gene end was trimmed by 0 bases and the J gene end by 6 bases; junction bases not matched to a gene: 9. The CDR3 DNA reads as TGTGCCAGCAGTTACTCGTTCCAGGGGGCTGTTGATGGCTACACCTTC. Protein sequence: CASSYSFQGAVDGYTF.

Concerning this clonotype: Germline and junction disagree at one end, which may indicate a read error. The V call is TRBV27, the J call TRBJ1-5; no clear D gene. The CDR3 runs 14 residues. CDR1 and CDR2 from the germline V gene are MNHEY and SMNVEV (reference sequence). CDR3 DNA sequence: TGTGCCAGCAGCCCCACCTCTAGCAATCAGCCCCAACATTTT. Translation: CASSPTSSNQPQHF.

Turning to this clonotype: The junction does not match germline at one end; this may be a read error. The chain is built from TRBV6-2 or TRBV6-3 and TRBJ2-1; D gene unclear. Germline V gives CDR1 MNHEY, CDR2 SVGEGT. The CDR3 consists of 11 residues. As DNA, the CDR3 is TGTGCCAGCAGAAACCCGCAGGTCGAAGCTTTC. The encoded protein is CASRNPQVEAF.

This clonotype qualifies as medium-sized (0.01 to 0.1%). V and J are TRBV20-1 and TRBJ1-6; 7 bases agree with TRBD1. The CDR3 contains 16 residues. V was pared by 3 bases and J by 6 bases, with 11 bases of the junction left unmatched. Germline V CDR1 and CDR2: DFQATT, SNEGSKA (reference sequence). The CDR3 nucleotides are TGCAGTGCTAGTCCCCTCACAGGGGTGGGTAATTCACCCCTCCACTTT. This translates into CSASPLTGVGNSPLHF.

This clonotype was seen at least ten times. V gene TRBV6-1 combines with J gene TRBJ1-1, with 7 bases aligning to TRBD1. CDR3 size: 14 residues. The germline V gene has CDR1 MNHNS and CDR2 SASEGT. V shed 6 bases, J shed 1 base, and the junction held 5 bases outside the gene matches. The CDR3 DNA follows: TGTGCCAGCAGCGACAGGGAGAGGAACACTGAAGCTTTCTTT. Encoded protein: CASSDRERNTEAFF.

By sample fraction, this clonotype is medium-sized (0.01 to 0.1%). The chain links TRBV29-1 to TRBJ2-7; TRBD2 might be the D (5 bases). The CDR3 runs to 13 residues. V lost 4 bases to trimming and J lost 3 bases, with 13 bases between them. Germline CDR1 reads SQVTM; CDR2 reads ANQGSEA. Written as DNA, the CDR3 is TGCAGCGTTGTCCTGACTATGAACTACGAGCAGTACTTC. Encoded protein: CSVVLTMNYEQYF.

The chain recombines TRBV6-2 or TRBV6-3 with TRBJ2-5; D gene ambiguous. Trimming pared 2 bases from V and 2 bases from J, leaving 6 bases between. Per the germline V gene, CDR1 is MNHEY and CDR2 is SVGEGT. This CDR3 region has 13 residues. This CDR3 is CASSYPLQETQYF. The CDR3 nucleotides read TGTGCCAGCAGTTACCCACTACAAGAGACCCAGTACTTC.

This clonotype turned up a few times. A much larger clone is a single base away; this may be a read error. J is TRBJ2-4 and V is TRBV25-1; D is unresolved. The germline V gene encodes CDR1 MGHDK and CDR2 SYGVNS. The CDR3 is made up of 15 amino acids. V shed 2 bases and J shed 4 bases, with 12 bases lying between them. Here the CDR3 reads CASSEMAVLKNIQYF. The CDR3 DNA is TGTGCCAGCAGTGAAATGGCGGTTCTTAAAAACATTCAGTACTTC.

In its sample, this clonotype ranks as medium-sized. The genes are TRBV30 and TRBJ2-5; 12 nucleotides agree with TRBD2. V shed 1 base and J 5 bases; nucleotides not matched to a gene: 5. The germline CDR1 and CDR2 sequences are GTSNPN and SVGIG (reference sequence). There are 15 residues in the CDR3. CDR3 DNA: TGTGCCTGGAGTGCTAGCGGGGGGGGTAAGGAGACCCAGTACTTC. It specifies CAWSASGGGKETQYF.